The subject of this entry is one TCR beta chain. Antigen specificity is unknown. The data were produced by immunoSEQ multiplex PCR, yet TCRdb's version contains in-frame clones alone and is incomplete. The data contain 65,000 to 80,000 clones, around 80% of them singletons. The data stem from a study of OX40 agonist ivuxolimab in advanced cancers. Study findings and constraints: Still undetermined is the antigen specificity of the expanded peripheral T cells.

The CDR3 runs to 17 residues. Trimming removed 4 bases at V and 4 bases at J, with 20 bases between. CDR1 is SGDLS and CDR2 is YYNGEE in the germline V gene. This sequence originates from an adult with an advanced solid tumor such as melanoma, head and neck, liver or kidney cancer. This specimen consisted of CD4+ or CD8+ T cells sorted from blood, obtained in a trial of the OX40 agonist ivuxolimab. This chain joins TRBV9 and TRBJ1-4; D perhaps matches TRBD1 (6 bases). The chain's CDR3 is CASSSRGTTRGNEKLFF. For the CDR3, the DNA is TGTGCCAGCAGCAGTAGGGGGACAACGCGGGGTAATGAAAAACTGTTTTTT.